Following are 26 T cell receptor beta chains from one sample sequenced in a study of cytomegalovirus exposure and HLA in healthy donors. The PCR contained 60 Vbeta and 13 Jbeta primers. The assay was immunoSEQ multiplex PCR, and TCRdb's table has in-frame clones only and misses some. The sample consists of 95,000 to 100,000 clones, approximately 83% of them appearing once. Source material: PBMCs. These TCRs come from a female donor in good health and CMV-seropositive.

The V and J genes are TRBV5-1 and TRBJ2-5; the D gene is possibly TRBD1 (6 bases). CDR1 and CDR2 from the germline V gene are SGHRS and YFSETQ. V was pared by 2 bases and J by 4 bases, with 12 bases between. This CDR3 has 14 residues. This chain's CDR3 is CASSLGTFPETQYF. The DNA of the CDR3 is TGCGCCAGCAGCTTAGGGACATTCCCAGAGACCCAGTACTTC.

The CDR3 loop is CSVDGGSNEQFF. CDR3 sequence (DNA): TGCAGCGTTGATGGCGGGAGTAATGAGCAGTTCTTC. The rearrangement links TRBV29-1 to TRBJ2-1; TRBD2 matches at 7 bases. The CDR3 contains 12 residues. Germline V CDR1 and CDR2: SQVTM, ANQGSEA. The ends lost 3 bases at V and 7 bases at J; junction bases unmatched: 3.

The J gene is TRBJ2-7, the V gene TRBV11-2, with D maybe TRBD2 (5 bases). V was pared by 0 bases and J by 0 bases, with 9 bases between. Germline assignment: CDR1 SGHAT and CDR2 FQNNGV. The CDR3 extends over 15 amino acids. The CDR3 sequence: CASSLEAAPSYEQYF. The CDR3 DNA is TGTGCCAGCAGCTTAGAAGCGGCACCCTCCTACGAGCAGTACTTC.

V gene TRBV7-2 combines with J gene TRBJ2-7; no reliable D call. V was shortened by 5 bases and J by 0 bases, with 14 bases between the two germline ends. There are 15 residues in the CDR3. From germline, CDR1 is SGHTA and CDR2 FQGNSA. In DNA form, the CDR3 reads TGTGCCAGCAGCCGAGGAACACAAAGCTCCTACGAGCAGTACTTC. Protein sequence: CASSRGTQSSYEQYF.

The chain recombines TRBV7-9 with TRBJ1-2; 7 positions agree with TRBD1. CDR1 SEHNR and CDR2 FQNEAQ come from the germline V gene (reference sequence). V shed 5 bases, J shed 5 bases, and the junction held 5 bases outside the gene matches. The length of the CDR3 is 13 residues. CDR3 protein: CASSPTGEYGYTF. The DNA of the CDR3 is TGTGCCAGCAGCCCAACAGGGGAGTATGGCTACACCTTC.

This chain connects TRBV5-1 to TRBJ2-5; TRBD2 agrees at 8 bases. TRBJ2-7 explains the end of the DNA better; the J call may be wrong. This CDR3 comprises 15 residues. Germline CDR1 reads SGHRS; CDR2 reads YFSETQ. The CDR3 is CASSLGAGGGYEQYF. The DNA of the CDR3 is TGCGCCAGCAGCTTGGGTGCCGGGGGGGGCTACGAGCAGTACTTC.

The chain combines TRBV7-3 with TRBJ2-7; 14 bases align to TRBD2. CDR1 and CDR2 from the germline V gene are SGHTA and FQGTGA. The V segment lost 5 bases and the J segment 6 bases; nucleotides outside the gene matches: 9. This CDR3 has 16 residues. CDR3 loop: CASSPGTSGSFREQYF. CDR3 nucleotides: TGTGCCAGCAGCCCCGGGACTAGCGGGAGTTTCCGCGAGCAGTACTTC.

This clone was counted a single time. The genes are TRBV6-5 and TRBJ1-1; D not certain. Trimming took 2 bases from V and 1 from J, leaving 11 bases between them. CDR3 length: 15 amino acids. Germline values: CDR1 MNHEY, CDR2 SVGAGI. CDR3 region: CASSYTGLANTEAFF. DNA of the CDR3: TGTGCCAGCAGTTACACCGGGTTGGCGAACACTGAAGCTTTCTTT.

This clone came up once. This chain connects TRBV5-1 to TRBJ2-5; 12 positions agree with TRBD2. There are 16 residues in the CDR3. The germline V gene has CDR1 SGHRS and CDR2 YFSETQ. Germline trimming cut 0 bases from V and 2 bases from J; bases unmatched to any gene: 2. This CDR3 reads CASSLGLAGAQETQYF. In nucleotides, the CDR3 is TGCGCCAGCAGCTTGGGACTAGCGGGGGCACAAGAGACCCAGTACTTC.

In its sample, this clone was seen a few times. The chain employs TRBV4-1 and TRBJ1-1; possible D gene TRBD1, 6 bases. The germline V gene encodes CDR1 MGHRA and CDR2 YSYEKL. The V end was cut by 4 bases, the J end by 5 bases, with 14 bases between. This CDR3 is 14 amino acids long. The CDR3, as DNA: TGCGCCAGCAGCCCATTAACAGGGCATACTGAAGCTTTCTTT. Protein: CASSPLTGHTEAFF.

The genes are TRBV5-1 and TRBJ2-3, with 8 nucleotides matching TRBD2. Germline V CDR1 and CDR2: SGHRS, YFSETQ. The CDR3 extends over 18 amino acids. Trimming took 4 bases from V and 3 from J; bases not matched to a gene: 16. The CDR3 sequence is CASSPRHGGGTRTDTQYF. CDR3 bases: TGCGCCAGCAGCCCGAGGCATGGGGGGGGGACTAGGACAGATACGCAGTATTTT.

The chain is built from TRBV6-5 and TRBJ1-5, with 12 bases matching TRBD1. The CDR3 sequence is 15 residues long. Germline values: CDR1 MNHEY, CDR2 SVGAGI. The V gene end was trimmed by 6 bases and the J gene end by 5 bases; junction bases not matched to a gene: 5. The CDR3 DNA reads TGTGCCAGCAGCGCCGGGACAGGGGGCTATCAGCCCCAGCATTTT. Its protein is CASSAGTGGYQPQHF.

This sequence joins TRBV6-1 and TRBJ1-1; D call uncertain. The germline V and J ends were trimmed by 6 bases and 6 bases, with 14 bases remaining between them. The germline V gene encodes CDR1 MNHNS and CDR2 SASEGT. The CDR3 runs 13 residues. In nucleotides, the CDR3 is TGTGCCAGCAGCGACGGTCAGCAGGCTGAAGCTTTCTTT. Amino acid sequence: CASSDGQQAEAFF.

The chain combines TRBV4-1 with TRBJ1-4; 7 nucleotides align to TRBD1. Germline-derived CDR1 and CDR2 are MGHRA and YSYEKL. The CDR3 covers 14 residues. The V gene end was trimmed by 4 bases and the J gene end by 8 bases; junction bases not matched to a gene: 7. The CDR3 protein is CASSPSGTDEKLFF. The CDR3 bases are TGCGCCAGCAGCCCCTCCGGGACAGACGAAAAACTGTTTTTT.

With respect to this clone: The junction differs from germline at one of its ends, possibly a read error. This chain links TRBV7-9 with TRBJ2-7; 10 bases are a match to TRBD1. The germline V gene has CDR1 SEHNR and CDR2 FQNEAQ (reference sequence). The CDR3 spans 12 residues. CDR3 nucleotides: TGTGCCAGCAGTTCACCGGGACAGGGGCCCAAGTTC. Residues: CASSSPGQGPKF.

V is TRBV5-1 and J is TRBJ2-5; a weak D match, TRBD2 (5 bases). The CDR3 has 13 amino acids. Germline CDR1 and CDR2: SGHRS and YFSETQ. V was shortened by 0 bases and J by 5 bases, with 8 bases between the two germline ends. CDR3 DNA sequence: TGCGCCAGCAGCTTGGTTGAGGGCGAGACCCAGTACTTC. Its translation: CASSLVEGETQYF.

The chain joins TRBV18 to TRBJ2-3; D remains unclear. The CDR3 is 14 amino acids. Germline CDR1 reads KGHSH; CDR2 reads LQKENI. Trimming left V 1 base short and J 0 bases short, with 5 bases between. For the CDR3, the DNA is TGTGCCAGCTCACCACAAACTAGCACAGATACGCAGTATTTT. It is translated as CASSPQTSTDTQYF.

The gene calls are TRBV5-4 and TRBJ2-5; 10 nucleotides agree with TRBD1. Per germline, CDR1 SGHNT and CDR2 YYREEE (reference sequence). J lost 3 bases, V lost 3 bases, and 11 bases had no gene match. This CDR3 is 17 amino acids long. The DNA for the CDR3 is TGTGCCAGCAGCTCCCCCCGAACCGGGACAGGGGAAGAGACCCAGTACTTC. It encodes CASSSPRTGTGEETQYF.

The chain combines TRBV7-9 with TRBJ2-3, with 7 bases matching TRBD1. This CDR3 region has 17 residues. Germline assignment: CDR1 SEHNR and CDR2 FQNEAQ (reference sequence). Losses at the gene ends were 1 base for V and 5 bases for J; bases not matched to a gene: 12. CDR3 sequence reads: CASSLGARGQAGDTQYF. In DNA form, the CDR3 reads TGTGCCAGCAGCTTAGGTGCGAGGGGGCAAGCTGGAGATACGCAGTATTTT.

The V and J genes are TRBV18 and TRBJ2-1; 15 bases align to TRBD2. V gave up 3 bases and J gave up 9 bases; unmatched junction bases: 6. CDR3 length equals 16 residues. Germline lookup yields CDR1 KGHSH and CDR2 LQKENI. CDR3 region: CASSPWTSGGAAEQFF. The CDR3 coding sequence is TGTGCCAGCTCACCTTGGACTAGCGGGGGGGCCGCTGAGCAGTTCTTC.

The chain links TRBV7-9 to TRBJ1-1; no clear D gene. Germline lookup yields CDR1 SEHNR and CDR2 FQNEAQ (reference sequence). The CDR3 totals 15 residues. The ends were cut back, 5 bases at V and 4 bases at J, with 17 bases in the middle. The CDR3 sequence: CASSPDGKGPTEAFF. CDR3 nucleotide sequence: TGTGCCAGCAGCCCGGACGGGAAAGGGCCCACTGAAGCTTTCTTT.

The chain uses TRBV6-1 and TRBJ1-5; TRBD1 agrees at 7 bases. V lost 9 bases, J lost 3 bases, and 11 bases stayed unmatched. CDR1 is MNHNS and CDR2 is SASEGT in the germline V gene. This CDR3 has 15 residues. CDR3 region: CASSTGSLNNQPQHF. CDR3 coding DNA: TGTGCCAGTTCGACAGGGTCCTTGAACAATCAGCCCCAGCATTTT.

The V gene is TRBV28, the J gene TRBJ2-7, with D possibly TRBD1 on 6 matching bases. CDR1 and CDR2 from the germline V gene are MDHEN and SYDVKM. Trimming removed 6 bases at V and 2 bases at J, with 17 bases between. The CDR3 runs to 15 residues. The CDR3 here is CASSAATGNPYEQYF. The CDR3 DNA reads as TGTGCCAGCAGCGCTGCCACAGGGAATCCCTACGAGCAGTACTTC. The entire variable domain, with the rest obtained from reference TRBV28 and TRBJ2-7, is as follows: DVKVTQSSRYLVKRTGEKVFLECVQDMDHENMFWYRQDPGLGLRLIYFSYDVKMKEKGDIPEGYSVSREKKERFSLILESASTNQTSMYLCASSAATGNPYEQYFGPGTRLTVT.

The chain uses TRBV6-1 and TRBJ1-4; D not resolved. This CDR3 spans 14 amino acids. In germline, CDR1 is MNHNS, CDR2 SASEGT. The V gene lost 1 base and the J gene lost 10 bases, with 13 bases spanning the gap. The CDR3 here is CASSEGAGMGKLFF. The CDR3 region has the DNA TGTGCCAGCAGTGAAGGGGCGGGTATGGGAAAACTGTTTTTT.

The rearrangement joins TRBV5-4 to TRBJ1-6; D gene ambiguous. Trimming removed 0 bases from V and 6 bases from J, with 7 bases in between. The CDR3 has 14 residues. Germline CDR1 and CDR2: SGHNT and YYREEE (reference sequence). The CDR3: CASSLGTSNSPLHF. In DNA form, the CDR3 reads TGTGCCAGCAGCTTGGGGACTAGTAATTCACCCCTCCACTTT.

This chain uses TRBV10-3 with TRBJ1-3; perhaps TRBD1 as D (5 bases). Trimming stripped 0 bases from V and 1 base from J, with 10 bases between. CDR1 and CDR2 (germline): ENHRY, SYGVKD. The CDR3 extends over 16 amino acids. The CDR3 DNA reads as TGTGCCATCAGTGAGTCGTCGTCAGGGTCTGGAAACACCATATATTTT. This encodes CAISESSSGSGNTIYF.